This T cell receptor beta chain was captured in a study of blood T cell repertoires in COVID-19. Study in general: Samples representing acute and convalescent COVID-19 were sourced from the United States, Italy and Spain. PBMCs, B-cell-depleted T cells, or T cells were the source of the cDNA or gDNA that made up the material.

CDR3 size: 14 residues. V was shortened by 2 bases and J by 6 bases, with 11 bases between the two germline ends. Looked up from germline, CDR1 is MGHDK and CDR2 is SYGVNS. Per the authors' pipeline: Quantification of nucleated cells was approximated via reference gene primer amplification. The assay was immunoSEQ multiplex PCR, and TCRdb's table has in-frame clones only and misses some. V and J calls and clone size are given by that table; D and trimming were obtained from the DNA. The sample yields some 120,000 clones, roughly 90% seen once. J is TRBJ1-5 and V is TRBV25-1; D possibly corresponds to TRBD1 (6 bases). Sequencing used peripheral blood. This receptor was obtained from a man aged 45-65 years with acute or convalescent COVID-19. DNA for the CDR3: TGTGCCAGCAGTGAAACAGGGTTGGGTCAGCCCCAGCATTTT. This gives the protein CASSETGLGQPQHF.